This T cell receptor (beta chain) emerged from a study of B cell selection in AIRE deficiency. Study-wide findings and caveats: Shorter CDR3s marked shared Treg sequences, biased toward few non-templated insertions. About 30.6% of healthy-shared Treg sequences were found among patient Tconv cells. Tconv and Treg cells from AIRE-deficient patients resembled healthy donors in TCRBV usage, CDR3 length and diversity.

TCRdb's copy holds only in-frame clones and misses some; the assay was immunoSEQ multiplex PCR. The sample has over 20,000 clones; 92% are singletons. Trimming removed 2 bases from V and 2 bases from J, with 9 bases in between. Germline CDR1 reads LNHNV; CDR2 reads YYDKDF (reference sequence). The CDR3 has 15 residues. A note on this clone: What it recognizes is unknown.

Regulatory T cells were sorted as CD4+CD25hiCD127low/negative cells. Controls came from healthy donors unrelated to patients. The source of this sequence is a human donor in good health. The chain has TRBV15 and TRBJ2-2; unclear D gene. The specimen was CD4+CD25+ Tregs sorted from PBMCs. This chain's CDR3 is CATSRSGFNTGELFF. The CDR3 bases are TGTGCCACCAGCAGATCCGGATTTAACACCGGGGAGCTGTTTTTT.